This T cell receptor beta chain was sequenced for a study of CD8 T cells in Susac syndrome. Trimming removed 6 bases from V and 5 bases from J, with 14 bases in between. Germline values: CDR1 MNHEY, CDR2 SVGAGI. CDR3 length: 14 amino acids. From blood CD8+ and CD4+ T cells, the TCR beta chain was sequenced. TEMRA cells were FACS-enriched and CD8+ and CD4+ T cells negatively isolated. RNA in amounts of about 0.5 to 1 ug was reverse transcribed with random hexamers. By means of immunoSEQ multiplex PCR, TCR beta CDR3 spanning 54 Vbeta and 13 Jbeta underwent amplification. TCRdb fed the immunoSEQ multiplex PCR reads into MiXCR, producing one record per CDR3 protein. The data contain about 300,000 distinct CDR3 sequences, approximately 85% of them singletons.

This sequence was found in a human donor with multiple sclerosis. This rearrangement joins TRBV6-5 to TRBJ1-5; possibly TRBD1 for D (5 bases). What was sequenced was CD8+ T cells from PBMCs. CDR3 loop: CASRRNDRDQPQHF. CDR3 in DNA: TGTGCCAGCAGACGTAATGACAGAGATCAGCCCCAGCATTTT.